The following is a TCR beta chain sequence with its context. Its specific antigen is unknown. The input lacks base qualities; no much larger clone sits a single base away. The sample holds other DNA sequences that translate to the same CDR3. Using the deep immunoSEQ assay, TCR CDR3 regions were amplified from genomic DNA by multiplex PCR. Genomic DNA extracted from each cell subset was distributed evenly over all wells of several immunoSEQ 96-well plates, and each plate served as one replicate. For sorted subsets, each replicate PCR was loaded with 200 ng genomic DNA, equivalent to 30,000 or so T cell genomes. The purified libraries were quantified using a Qubit 3.0 fluorometer, sized with a Bioanalyzer 2100, and then quantified again using the KAPA Library Quantification kit. Every immunoSEQ 96-well plate was sequenced on a dedicated single-read 150-cycle Illumina NextSeq 550 flow cell. In the source study's methods: Because only junctional sequences without quality scores were contained in the immunoSEQ output, filtering matching that applied to full-length reads could not be performed. To assign V/J genes and CDR3, sequences were annotated against IMGT germline references using PyIR, a Python wrapper for IgBLAST v1.9. Reads were filtered out if the reads had weak V/J assignments (E-value above 1e-6), no CDR3, stop codons, out-of-frame junctions, or ambiguous translated residues. V3J clonotypes were defined by identical inferred V gene, J gene, and CDR3 amino acid sequence. To compute the percentage overlap between repertoires, the number of shared unique clonotypes was divided by the size of the smaller repertoire. Richness of each repertoire was evaluated using RTK rarefaction, the Chao1 estimator, and Recon v2.1 estimates of unobserved clonotypes. For all TCRbeta clonotypes obtained by the gDNA method from a few donors, generation probabilities were computed with OLGA. The immuneACCESS repertoire file appears here via TCRdb, limited to in-frame rearrangements. These files lack a portion of the clones; in checked studies, under half of the deficit traces to unresolved V genes, and the cause of the others is not known. Clone size and V and J calls were adopted from that table, with D and trimming inferred from the DNA. This sample gives millions of clones in total; 95% of them show up just once. 0.13% of the sample is held by the ten biggest clonotypes.

This entry belongs to a study of shared clonotypes between healthy human individuals (TCRdb year 2020). A note on the overall study: A couple of women and a few men aged 18 to 49 years were included in the cohort. The study deeply sequenced blood TCR repertoires of about 5 healthy adults to estimate repertoire size and the extent of clonotype sharing between individuals. For each donor, CD4 naive and CD4 memory were each given three plates, CD8 naive was given two plates, and CD8 memory was given one plate. Each donor's leukapheresis produced roughly between about 0.85 and 10 billion PBMCs. Libraries were prepared and TCR repertoires were sequenced by different laboratories using diverse techniques, in order to increase sequencing depth and limit assay-specific biases. Overall results and qualifications from the work: The genetic and exposure-history diversity represented was limited by the small number of donors. Based on pairwise subsampling, the degree of clonotype sharing among donors was expected to be affected by sequencing depth. Naive subsets generally had larger estimated clonotype richness than memory subsets did. Incomplete sequencing was indicated by rarefaction of sorted-subset datasets, despite the large sequencing depth. Compared with non-shared clonotypes, the clonotypes found in all four sorted-subset donors had higher generation probabilities. Only blood was sampled, and tissue TCR repertoires likely differ from those in blood. Sharing across several donors was observed for approximately 5% of naive CD4, over 3% of naive CD8, 2% to 2.5% of memory CD4, and around 0.44% of memory CD8 clonotypes.

V is cut by 3 bases and J by 3 bases, and the space between the germline ends is 6 bases. The CDR3 runs 12 residues from the cysteine to the phenylalanine. The only DNA kept is the CDR3, 36 bases in frame from the first base. The germline V gene yields SNHLY for CDR1 and FYNNEI for CDR2. Healthy HIV-negative adults with no recently reported acute infections or vaccinations were included as donors. Every donor was a Caucasian adult residing in Nashville, Tennessee, USA. CD4+ T cells were enriched by magnetic negative selection; naive cells were then positively selected on CD45RA, and the negative fraction formed the memory subset. Blood was collected by leukapheresis, and PBMCs were isolated by Ficoll-Histopaque density gradient centrifugation and then cryopreserved in liquid nitrogen vapor phase. Purity and quantity of every magnetically sorted T cell population were checked by analytical flow cytometry. From each sorted fraction, genomic DNA was isolated and quantified by UV absorbance on a Nanodrop 2000c.

The chain employs TRBV2 and TRBJ2-7; the D segment could be TRBD1, given 5 matching bases. The sequence came from a man younger than 30 in good health. Sequenced: naive CD4+ T cells sorted from blood. This specimen's cell subset or site label, interpreted: CD45RA+ positively selected. The CDR3 loop reads CASSDDSYEQYF. In nucleotide form, the sequence is TGTGCCAGCAGTGATGACAGCTACGAGCAGTACTTC. Reference TRBV2 and TRBJ2-7 proteins supply the regions before and after the CDR3; the full variable domain is: EPEVTQTPSHQVTQMGQEVILRCVPISNHLYFYWYRQILGQKVEFLVSFYNNEISEKSEIFDDQFSVERPDGSNFTLKIRSTKLEDSAMYFCASSDDSYEQYFGPGTRLTVT.